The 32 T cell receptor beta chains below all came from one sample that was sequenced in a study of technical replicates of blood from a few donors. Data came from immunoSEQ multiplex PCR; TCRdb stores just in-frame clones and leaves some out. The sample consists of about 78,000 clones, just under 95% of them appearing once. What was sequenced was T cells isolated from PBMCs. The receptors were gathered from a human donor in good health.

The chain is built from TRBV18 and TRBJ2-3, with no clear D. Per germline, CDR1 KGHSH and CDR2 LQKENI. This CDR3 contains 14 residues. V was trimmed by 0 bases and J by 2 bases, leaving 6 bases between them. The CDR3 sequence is CASSPPQFTDTQYF. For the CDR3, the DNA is TGTGCCAGCTCACCACCGCAGTTCACAGATACGCAGTATTTT.

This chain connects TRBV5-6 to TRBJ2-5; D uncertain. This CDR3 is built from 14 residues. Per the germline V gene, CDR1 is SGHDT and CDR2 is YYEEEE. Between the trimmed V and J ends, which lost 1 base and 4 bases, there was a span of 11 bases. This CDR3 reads CASSLYLAAETQYF. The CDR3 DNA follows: TGTGCCAGCAGCTTGTACTTAGCCGCAGAGACCCAGTACTTC. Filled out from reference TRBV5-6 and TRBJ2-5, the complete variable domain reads DAGVTQSPTHLIKTRGQQVTLRCSPKSGHDTVSWYQQALGQGPQFIFQYYEEEERQRGNFPDRFSGHQFPNYSSELNVNALLLGDSALYLCASSLYLAAETQYFGPGTRLLVL.

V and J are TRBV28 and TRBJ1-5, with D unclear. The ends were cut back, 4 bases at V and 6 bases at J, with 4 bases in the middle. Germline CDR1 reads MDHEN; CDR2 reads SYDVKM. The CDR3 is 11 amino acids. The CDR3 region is CASSYSQPQHF. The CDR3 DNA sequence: TGTGCCAGCAGTTATAGTCAGCCCCAGCATTTT.

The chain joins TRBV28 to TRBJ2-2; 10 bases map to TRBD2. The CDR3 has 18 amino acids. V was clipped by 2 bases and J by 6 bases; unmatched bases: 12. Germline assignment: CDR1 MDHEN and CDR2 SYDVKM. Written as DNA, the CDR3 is TGTGCCAGCAGTTTAAGGTGGCTAGCGGGAGTATCCGCCGGGGAGCTGTTTTTT. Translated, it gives CASSLRWLAGVSAGELFF.

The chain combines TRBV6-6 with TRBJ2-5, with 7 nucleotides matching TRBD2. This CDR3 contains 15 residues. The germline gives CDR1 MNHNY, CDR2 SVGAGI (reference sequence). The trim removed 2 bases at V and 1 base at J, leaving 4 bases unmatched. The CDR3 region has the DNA TGTGCCAGCAGTTACATGGGACTACGCCAAGAGACCCAGTACTTC. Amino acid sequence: CASSYMGLRQETQYF.

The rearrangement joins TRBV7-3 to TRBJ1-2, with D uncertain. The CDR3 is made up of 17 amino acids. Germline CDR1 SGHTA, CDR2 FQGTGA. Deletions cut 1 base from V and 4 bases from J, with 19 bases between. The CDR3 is CASSLSFAGFLLYGYTF. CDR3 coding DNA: TGTGCCAGCAGCTTAAGCTTCGCGGGGTTTTTACTCTATGGCTACACCTTC.

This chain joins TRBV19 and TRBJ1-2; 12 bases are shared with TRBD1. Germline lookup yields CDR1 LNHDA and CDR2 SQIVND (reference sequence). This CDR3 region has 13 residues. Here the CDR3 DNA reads TGTTCTACCAAGGGACAGGGGGCTCTTGGCTACACCTTC. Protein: CSTKGQGALGYTF.

The CDR3 nucleotides are TGTGCCAGCTCTATACAGGGCGAGCAGTACTTC. It is translated as CASSIQGEQYF. The chain is built from TRBV18 and TRBJ2-7; tentatively, D is TRBD1 (6 bases). The CDR3 sequence is 11 residues long. Germline CDR1 KGHSH, CDR2 LQKENI. V shed 6 bases and J shed 6 bases, with 9 bases lying between them. Drawing the rest from reference TRBV18 and TRBJ2-7, the complete variable domain is NAGVMQNPRHLVRRRGQEARLRCSPMKGHSHVYWYRQLPEEGLKFMVYLQKENIIDESGMPKERFSAEFPKEGPSILRIQQVVRGDSAAYFCASSIQGEQYFGPGTRLTVT.

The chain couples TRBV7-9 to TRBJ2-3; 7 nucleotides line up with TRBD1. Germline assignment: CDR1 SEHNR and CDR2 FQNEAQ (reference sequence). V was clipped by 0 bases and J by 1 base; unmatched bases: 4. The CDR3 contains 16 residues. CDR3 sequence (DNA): TGTGCCAGCAGCTTAGCGGCTAGGGGGCGCACAGATACGCAGTATTTT. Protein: CASSLAARGRTDTQYF.

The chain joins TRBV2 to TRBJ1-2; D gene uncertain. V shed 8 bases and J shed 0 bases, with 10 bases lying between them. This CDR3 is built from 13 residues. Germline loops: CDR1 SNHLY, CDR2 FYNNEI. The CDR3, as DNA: TGTGCCAGCCAACCCGGGGCTAACTATGGCTACACCTTC. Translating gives CASQPGANYGYTF.

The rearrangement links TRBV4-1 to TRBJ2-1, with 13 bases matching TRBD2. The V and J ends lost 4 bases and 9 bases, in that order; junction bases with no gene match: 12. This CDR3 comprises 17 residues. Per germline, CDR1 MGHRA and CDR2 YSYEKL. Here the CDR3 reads CASSLAGTSGIIGEQFF. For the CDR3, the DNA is TGCGCCAGCAGCCTCGCCGGGACTAGCGGGATAATTGGTGAGCAGTTCTTC.

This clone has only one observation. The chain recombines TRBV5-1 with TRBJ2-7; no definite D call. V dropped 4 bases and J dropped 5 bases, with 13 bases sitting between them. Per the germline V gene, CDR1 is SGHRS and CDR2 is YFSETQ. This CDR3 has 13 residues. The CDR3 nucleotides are TGCGCCAGCAGCCTCGGGTACCCCCACGAGCAGTACTTC. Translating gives CASSLGYPHEQYF.

The CDR3 sequence is CAWSAPGIYEQYF. CDR3 DNA sequence: TGTGCCTGGAGTGCCCCAGGGATTTACGAGCAGTACTTC. The rearrangement uses TRBV30 and TRBJ2-7, with D perhaps matching TRBD1 (5 bases). The germline gives CDR1 GTSNPN, CDR2 SVGIG (reference sequence). The CDR3 consists of 13 residues. The V gene lost 1 base and the J gene lost 4 bases, with 11 bases spanning the gap.

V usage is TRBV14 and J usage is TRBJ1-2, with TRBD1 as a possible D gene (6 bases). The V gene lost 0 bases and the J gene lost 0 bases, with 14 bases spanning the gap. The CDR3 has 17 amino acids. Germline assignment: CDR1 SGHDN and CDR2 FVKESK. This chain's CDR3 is CASSQDRWTAANYGYTF. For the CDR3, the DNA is TGTGCCAGCAGCCAAGATCGTTGGACAGCTGCTAACTATGGCTACACCTTC.

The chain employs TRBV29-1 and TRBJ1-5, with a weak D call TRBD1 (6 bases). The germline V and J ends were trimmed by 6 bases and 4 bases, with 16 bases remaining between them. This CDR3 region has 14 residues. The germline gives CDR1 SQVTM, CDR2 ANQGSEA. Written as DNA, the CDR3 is TGCAGCGTCCTACCGGGGGGCGGGAATCAGCCCCAGCATTTT. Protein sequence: CSVLPGGGNQPQHF.

The DNA of the CDR3 is TGTGCCAGCAGCACGGACAGGGATAGCTCCTACGAGCAGTACTTC. This translates into CASSTDRDSSYEQYF. This chain uses TRBV7-9 with TRBJ2-7; 8 bases map to TRBD1. Germline CDR1 and CDR2: SEHNR and FQNEAQ (reference sequence). The CDR3 sequence is 15 residues long. Trimming removed 5 bases from V and 0 bases from J; junction bases left unmatched: 6.

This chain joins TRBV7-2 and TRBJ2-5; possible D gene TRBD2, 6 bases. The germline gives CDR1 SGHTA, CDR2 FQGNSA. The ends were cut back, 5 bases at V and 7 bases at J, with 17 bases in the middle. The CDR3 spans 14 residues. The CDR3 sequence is CASSPLTSSGTQYF. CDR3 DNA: TGTGCCAGCAGCCCACTGACTAGTTCCGGGACCCAGTACTTC.

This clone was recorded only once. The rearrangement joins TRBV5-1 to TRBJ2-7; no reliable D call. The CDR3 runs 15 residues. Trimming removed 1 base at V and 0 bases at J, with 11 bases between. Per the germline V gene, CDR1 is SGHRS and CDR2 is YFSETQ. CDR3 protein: CASSLYGSSSYEQYF. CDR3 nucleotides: TGCGCCAGCAGCTTGTACGGGTCTAGCTCCTACGAGCAGTACTTC.

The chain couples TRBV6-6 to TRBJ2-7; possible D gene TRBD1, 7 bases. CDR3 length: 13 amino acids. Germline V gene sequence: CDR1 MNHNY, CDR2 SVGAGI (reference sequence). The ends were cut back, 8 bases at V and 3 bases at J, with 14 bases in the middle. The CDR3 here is CASGGGIGYEQYF. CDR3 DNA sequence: TGTGCCAGCGGAGGGGGCATTGGCTACGAGCAGTACTTC.

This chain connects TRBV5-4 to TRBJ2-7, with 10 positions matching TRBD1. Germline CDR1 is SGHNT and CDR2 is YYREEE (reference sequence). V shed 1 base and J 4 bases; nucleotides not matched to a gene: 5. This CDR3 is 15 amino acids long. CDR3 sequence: CASSLYSGQGYEQYF. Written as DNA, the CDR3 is TGTGCCAGCAGCTTGTATTCGGGACAGGGGTACGAGCAGTACTTC.

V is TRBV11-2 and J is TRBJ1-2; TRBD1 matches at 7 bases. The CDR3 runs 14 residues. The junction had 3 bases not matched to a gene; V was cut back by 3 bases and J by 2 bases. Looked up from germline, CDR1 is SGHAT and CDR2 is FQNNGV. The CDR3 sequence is CASSLEQGNYGYTF. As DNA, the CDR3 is TGTGCCAGCAGCTTGGAACAGGGGAACTATGGCTACACCTTC.

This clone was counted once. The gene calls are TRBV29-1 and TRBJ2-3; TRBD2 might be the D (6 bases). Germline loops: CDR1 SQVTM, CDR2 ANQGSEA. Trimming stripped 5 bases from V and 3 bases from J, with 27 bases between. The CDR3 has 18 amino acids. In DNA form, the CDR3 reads TGCAGCGTTCTCCGAAGCGTCCCGGGGGAAGGGTATACAGATACGCAGTATTTT. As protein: CSVLRSVPGEGYTDTQYF.

CDR3 sequence (DNA): TGTGCCAGCAGCTTCTATGACAGTCCGGGAGCCCATGAGCAGTTCTTC. Protein: CASSFYDSPGAHEQFF. The V and J genes are TRBV7-8 and TRBJ2-1; D is possibly TRBD2 (6 bases). Trimming removed 3 bases from V and 8 bases from J, with 20 bases in between. The germline V gene encodes CDR1 SGHVS and CDR2 FQNEAQ. This CDR3 region has 16 residues.

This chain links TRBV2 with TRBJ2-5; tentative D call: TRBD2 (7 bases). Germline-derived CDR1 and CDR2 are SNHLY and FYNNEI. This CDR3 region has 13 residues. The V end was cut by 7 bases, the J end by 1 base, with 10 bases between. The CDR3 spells CASIRGAQETQYF. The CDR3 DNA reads TGTGCCAGCATACGGGGGGCCCAAGAGACCCAGTACTTC.

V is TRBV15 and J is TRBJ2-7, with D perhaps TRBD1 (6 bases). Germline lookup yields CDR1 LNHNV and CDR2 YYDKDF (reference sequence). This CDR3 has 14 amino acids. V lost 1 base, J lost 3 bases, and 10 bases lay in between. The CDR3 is CATSRGGTNYEQYF. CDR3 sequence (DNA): TGTGCCACCAGCAGAGGGGGGACAAACTACGAGCAGTACTTC.

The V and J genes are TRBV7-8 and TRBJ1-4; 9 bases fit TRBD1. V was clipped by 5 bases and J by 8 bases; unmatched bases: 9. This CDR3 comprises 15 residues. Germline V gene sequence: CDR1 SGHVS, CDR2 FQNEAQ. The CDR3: CASSPQDRGGEKLFF. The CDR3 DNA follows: TGTGCCAGCAGCCCCCAGGACAGGGGAGGAGAAAAACTGTTTTTT.

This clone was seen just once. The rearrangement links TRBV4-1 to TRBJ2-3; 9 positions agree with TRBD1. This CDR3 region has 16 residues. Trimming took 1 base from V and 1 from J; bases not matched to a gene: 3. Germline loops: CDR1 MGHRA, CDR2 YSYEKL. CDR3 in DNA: TGCGCCAGCAGCCAAGGGACAGGGGTGGGCACAGATACGCAGTATTTT. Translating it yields CASSQGTGVGTDTQYF.

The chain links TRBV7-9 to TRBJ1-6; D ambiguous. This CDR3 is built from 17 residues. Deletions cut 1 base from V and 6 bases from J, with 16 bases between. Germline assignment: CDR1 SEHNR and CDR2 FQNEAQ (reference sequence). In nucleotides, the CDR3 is TGTGCCAGCAGCTTAGTTCAGCTCGGCGGTTTTAATTCACCCCTCCACTTT. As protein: CASSLVQLGGFNSPLHF.

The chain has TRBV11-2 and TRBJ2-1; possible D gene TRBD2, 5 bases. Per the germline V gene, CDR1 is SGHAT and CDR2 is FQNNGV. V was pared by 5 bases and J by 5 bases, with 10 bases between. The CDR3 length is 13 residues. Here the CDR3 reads CASSRTLNNEQFF. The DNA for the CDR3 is TGTGCCAGCAGCCGGACTCTCAACAATGAGCAGTTCTTC. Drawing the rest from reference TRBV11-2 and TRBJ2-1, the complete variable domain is EAGVAQSPRYKIIEKRQSVAFWCNPISGHATLYWYQQILGQGPKLLIQFQNNGVVDDSQLPKDRFSAERLKGVDSTLKIQPAKLEDSAVYLCASSRTLNNEQFFGPGTRLTVL.

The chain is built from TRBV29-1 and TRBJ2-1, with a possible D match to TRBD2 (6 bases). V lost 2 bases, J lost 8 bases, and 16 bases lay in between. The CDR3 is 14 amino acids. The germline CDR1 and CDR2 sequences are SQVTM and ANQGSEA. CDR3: CSVETYKRAHEQFF. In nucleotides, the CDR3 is TGCAGCGTTGAAACTTATAAGCGGGCCCATGAGCAGTTCTTC.

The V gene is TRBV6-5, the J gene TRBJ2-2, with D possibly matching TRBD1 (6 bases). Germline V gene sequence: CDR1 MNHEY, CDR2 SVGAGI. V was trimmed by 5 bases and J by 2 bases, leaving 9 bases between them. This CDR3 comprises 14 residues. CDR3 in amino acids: CASSRQVNTGELFF. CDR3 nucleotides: TGTGCCAGCAGTCGACAGGTCAACACCGGGGAGCTGTTTTTT.

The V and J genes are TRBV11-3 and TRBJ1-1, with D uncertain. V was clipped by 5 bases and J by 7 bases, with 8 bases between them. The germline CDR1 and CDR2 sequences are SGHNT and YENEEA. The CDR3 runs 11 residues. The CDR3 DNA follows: TGTGCCAGCAGCGATCCAGGTGAAGCTTTCTTT. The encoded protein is CASSDPGEAFF.